The 9 T cell receptor beta chains reported below all come from one sample, sequenced in a study of blood T cell repertoires in COVID-19. Assay: immunoSEQ multiplex PCR; the TCRdb copy retains only in-frame clones and omits some. The sample lists approximately 230,000 clones; 70% to 85% were seen once. The specimen was PBMCs or T cells enriched from blood (not recorded which). The origin of the receptors is a man between 40 and 49 years old who had recovered from COVID-19.

V gene TRBV3-1 (or the pseudogene TRBV3-2) combines with J gene TRBJ1-5; the match to TRBD1 covers 7 bases. The CDR3 has 14 residues. CDR1 is LGHDT and CDR2 is YNNKEL in the germline V gene (reference sequence). J lost 7 bases, V lost 3 bases, and 6 bases had no gene match. CDR3 residues: CASSQSTGPQPQHF. CDR3 coding DNA: TGTGCCAGCAGCCAGTCGACAGGGCCCCAGCCCCAGCATTTT.

This chain links TRBV28 with TRBJ2-2; tentatively, D is TRBD2 (5 bases). V was trimmed by 7 bases and J by 5 bases, leaving 17 bases between them. CDR1 and CDR2 from the germline V gene are MDHEN and SYDVKM. The CDR3 is 15 residues long. Here the CDR3 DNA reads TGTGCCAGCACCTACGTCGGGATTGTTACCGGGGAGCTGTTTTTT. Residues: CASTYVGIVTGELFF. The full variable domain, with the rest looked up from reference TRBV28 and TRBJ2-2, is DVKVTQSSRYLVKRTGEKVFLECVQDMDHENMFWYRQDPGLGLRLIYFSYDVKMKEKGDIPEGYSVSREKKERFSLILESASTNQTSMYLCASTYVGIVTGELFFGEGSRLTVL.

The chain combines TRBV6-5 with TRBJ2-7, with 7 bases lining up with TRBD1. Germline loops: CDR1 MNHEY, CDR2 SVGAGI. V was pared by 2 bases and J by 10 bases, with 8 bases of the junction left unmatched. The CDR3 sequence is 13 residues long. CDR3 in amino acids: CASSYERDRDQYF. CDR3 DNA sequence: TGTGCCAGCAGTTACGAAAGAGACAGGGATCAGTACTTC.

V and J are TRBV19 and TRBJ1-1; D may be TRBD1 (5 bases). V dropped 4 bases and J dropped 6 bases, with 12 bases sitting between them. The CDR3 is 13 residues long. Germline values: CDR1 LNHDA, CDR2 SQIVND (reference sequence). The chain's CDR3 is CASSTGFLSEAFF. CDR3 in DNA: TGTGCCAGTAGTACAGGGTTTCTGTCTGAAGCTTTCTTT.

The chain links TRBV12-3 or TRBV12-4 to TRBJ2-7; perhaps TRBD1 as D (5 bases). The germline V and J ends were trimmed by 3 bases and 11 bases, with 11 bases remaining between them. The CDR3 runs 11 residues. The CDR3 DNA sequence: TGTGCCAGCAGTTTGACAGTAGATAAGTACTTC. Translation gives CASSLTVDKYF.

There are a few counts of this clone. The chain joins TRBV9 to TRBJ2-7; 7 nucleotides agree with TRBD2. The CDR3 is 15 amino acids. The germline V gene encodes CDR1 SGDLS and CDR2 YYNGEE. The ends lost 2 bases at V and 2 bases at J; junction bases unmatched: 7. The DNA of the CDR3 is TGTGCCAGCAGCGTTCGGGACTACACCGCCTACGAGCAGTACTTC. This codes for CASSVRDYTAYEQYF.

The V and J genes are TRBV25-1 and TRBJ2-3; no clear D gene. Germline V gives CDR1 MGHDK, CDR2 SYGVNS. This CDR3 comprises 11 residues. The V gene lost 2 bases and the J gene lost 7 bases, with 4 bases spanning the gap. The DNA of the CDR3 is TGTGCCAGCAGTGAACCCAATACGCAGTATTTT. Amino acids: CASSEPNTQYF. Variable domain in full (rest from reference TRBV25-1 and TRBJ2-3): EADIYQTPRYLVIGTGKKITLECSQTMGHDKMYWYQQDPGMELHLIHYSYGVNSTEKGDLSSESTVSRIRTEHFPLTLESARPSHTSQYLCASSEPNTQYFGPGTRLTVL.

This chain links TRBV12-3 or TRBV12-4 with TRBJ1-2; TRBD1 aligns across 8 bases. The CDR3 is 11 amino acids. V was pared by 6 bases and J by 8 bases, with 2 bases of the junction left unmatched. As DNA, the CDR3 is TGTGCCAGCAGCGGACAGGGCGGCTACACCTTC. It encodes CASSGQGGYTF.

This rearrangement joins TRBV5-8 to TRBJ2-7, with 7 bases fitting TRBD2. CDR1 and CDR2 (germline): SGHTS, YDEGEE. The CDR3 covers 16 residues. V was clipped by 0 bases and J by 2 bases; unmatched bases: 8. The CDR3, as DNA: TGTGCCAGCAGCTTGGCCCTGGGAGGGGTCGCCTACGAGCAGTACTTC. Amino acid sequence: CASSLALGGVAYEQYF.